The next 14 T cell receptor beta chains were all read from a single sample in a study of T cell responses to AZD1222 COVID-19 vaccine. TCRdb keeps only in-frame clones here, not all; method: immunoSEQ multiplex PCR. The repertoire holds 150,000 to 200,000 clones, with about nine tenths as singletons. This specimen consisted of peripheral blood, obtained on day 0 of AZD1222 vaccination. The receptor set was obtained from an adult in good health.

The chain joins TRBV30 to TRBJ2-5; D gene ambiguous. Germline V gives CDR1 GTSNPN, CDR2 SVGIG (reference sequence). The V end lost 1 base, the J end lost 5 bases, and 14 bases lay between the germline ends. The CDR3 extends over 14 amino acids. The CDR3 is CAWSGRARWETQYF. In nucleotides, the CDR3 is TGTGCCTGGAGTGGACGGGCGAGGTGGGAGACCCAGTACTTC.

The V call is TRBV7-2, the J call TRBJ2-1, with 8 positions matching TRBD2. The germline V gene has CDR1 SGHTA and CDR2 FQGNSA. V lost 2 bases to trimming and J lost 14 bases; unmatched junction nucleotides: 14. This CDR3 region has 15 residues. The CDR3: CASSLWVGRASGKFF. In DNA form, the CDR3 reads TGTGCCAGCAGCTTATGGGTCGGGAGGGCCTCGGGGAAGTTCTTC.

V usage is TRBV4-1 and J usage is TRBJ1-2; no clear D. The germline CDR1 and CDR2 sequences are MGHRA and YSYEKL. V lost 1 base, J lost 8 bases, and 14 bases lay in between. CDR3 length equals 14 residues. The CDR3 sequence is CASSQVTREGGYTF. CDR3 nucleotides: TGCGCCAGCAGCCAAGTCACGCGGGAGGGAGGCTACACCTTC.

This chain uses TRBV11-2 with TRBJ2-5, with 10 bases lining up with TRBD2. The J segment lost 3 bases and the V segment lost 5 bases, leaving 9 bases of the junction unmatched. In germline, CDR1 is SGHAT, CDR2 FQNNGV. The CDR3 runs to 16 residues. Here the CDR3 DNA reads TGTGCCAGCAGCCTGTTGCTAGCGGGGGAGAAAGAGACCCAGTACTTC. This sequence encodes CASSLLLAGEKETQYF.

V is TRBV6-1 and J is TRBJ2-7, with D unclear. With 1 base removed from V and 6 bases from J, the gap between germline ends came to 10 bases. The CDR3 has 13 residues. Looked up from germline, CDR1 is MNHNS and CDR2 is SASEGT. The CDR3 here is CASSEETHSEQYF. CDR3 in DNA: TGTGCCAGCAGTGAAGAGACTCACTCCGAGCAGTACTTC.

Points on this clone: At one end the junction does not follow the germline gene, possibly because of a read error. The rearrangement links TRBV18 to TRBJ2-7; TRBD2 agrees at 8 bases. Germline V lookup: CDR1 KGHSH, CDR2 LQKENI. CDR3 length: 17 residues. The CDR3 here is CASSLLPGTRSSHEQYF. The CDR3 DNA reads TGTGCCAGCTCACTTCTACCCGGGACTAGGTCCTCCCACGAGCAGTACTTC.

The CDR3, as DNA: TGTGCCAGCAGTTTCCGGGGGGGCTACACCTTC. It encodes CASSFRGGYTF. V gene TRBV28 combines with J gene TRBJ1-2; D may be TRBD1 (5 bases). CDR1 MDHEN and CDR2 SYDVKM come from the germline V gene. CDR3 length equals 11 residues. V lost 3 bases, J lost 8 bases, and 7 bases lay in between.

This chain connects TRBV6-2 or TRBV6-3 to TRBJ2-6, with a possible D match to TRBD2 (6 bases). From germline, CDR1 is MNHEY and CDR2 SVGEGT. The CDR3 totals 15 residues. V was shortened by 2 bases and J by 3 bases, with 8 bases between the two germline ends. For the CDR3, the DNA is TGTGCCAGCAGTTACGGGGAGGATGGGGCCAACGTCCTGACTTTC. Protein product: CASSYGEDGANVLTF.

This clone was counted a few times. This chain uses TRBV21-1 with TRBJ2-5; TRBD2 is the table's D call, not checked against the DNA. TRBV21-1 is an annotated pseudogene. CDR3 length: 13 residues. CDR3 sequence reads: CASSKDSGETQYF. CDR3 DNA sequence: TGTGCCAGCAGCAAAGACAGCGGAGAGACCCAGTACTTC.

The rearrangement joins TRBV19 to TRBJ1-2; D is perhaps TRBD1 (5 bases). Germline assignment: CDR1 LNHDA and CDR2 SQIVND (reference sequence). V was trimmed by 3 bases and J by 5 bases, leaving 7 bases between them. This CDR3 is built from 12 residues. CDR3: CASSIRTYGYTF. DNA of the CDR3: TGTGCCAGTAGTATCCGGACATATGGCTACACCTTC.

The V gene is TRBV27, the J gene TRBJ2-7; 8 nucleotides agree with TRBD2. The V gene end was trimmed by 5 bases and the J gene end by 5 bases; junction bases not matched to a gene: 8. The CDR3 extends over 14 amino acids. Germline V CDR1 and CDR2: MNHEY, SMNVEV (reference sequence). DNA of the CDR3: TGTGCCAGCAGTCCCAGGACTAGCCGGAACGAGCAGTACTTC. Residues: CASSPRTSRNEQYF.

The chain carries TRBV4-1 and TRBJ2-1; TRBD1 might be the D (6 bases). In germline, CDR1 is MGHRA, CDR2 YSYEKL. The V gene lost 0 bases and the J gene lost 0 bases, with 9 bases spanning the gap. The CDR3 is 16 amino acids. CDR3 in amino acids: CASSQEPGVSYNEQFF. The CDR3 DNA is TGCGCCAGCAGCCAAGAACCAGGGGTCTCCTACAATGAGCAGTTCTTC.

CDR3 in amino acids: CASSQGANYGYTF. For the CDR3, the DNA is TGTGCCAGTTCACAGGGAGCTAACTATGGCTACACCTTC. J is TRBJ1-2 and V is TRBV2; D perhaps matches TRBD1 (6 bases). In germline, CDR1 is SNHLY, CDR2 FYNNEI. Trimming removed 9 bases from V and 0 bases from J, with 11 bases in between. CDR3 size: 13 residues.

In DNA, the CDR3 is TGCGCCAGCAGCTTGGTCCCTCCCCCAGATACGCAGTATTTT. As protein: CASSLVPPPDTQYF. This sequence joins TRBV5-1 and TRBJ2-3; D is ambiguous. Germline CDR1 is SGHRS and CDR2 is YFSETQ. V was trimmed by 0 bases and J by 4 bases, leaving 9 bases between them. There are 14 residues in the CDR3. The variable domain in full, with the rest retrieved from reference TRBV5-1 and TRBJ2-3, is KAGVTQTPRYLIKTRGQQVTLSCSPISGHRSVSWYQQTPGQGLQFLFEYFSETQRNKGNFPGRFSGRQFSNSRSEMNVSTLELGDSALYLCASSLVPPPDTQYFGPGTRLTVL.